Shown below are 15 T cell receptor beta chains from a single sample sequenced in a study of cytomegalovirus exposure and HLA in healthy donors. The PCR ran on 60 Vbeta and 13 Jbeta primers. Data came from immunoSEQ multiplex PCR; TCRdb stores just in-frame clones and leaves some out. The repertoire holds about 110,000 clones, roughly two thirds seen once, with about 2% in the top ten. Sample: PBMCs. These receptors originate from a woman aged 25 to 39 in good health and CMV-seronegative.

The gene calls are TRBV7-9 and TRBJ1-4; D is possibly TRBD1 (5 bases). CDR1 and CDR2 (germline): SEHNR, FQNEAQ (reference sequence). Trimming shortened V by 1 base and J by 7 bases, and 7 bases separated the two germline ends. The CDR3 has 13 amino acids. The CDR3 DNA reads TGTGCCAGCAGCTTAGGCGGGGGTGAAAAACTGTTTTTT. This translates into CASSLGGGEKLFF.

The chain links TRBV4-3 to TRBJ2-1; 11 positions agree with TRBD1. Trimming cost V 0 bases and J 5 bases; bases outside gene matches: 9. CDR1 and CDR2 (germline): LGHNA, YSLEER. The CDR3 has 18 residues. CDR3 residues: CASSQDLWTGGKNNEQFF. CDR3 in DNA: TGCGCCAGCAGCCAAGACCTGTGGACAGGGGGCAAGAACAATGAGCAGTTCTTC.

This clone has more than one count but fewer than ten. The CDR3 DNA is TGTGCCAGCAGCGTAGGAACAGTAACTAATGAAAAACTGTTTTTT. It specifies CASSVGTVTNEKLFF. J is TRBJ1-4 and V is TRBV9; D call uncertain. CDR3 length: 15 amino acids. CDR1 is SGDLS and CDR2 is YYNGEE in the germline V gene. The ends were cut back, 0 bases at V and 1 base at J, with 7 bases in the middle.

The genes are TRBV9 and TRBJ2-1, with 11 nucleotides matching TRBD2. The CDR3 is 16 residues long. V shed 3 bases and J 3 bases; nucleotides not matched to a gene: 5. Germline V lookup: CDR1 SGDLS, CDR2 YYNGEE. The CDR3 DNA follows: TGTGCCAGCAGCGCGGGACTAGCGGATATCTACAATGAGCAGTTCTTC. It translates to CASSAGLADIYNEQFF.

The chain employs TRBV7-3 and TRBJ1-2, with 9 bases fitting TRBD1. Germline V CDR1 and CDR2: SGHTA, FQGTGA. The CDR3 sequence is 13 residues long. J lost 5 bases, V lost 4 bases, and 2 bases had no gene match. CDR3 protein: CASSSTGGYGYTF. CDR3 DNA sequence: TGTGCCAGCAGCTCGACAGGGGGGTATGGCTACACCTTC. The full variable domain, rest sourced from reference TRBV7-3 and TRBJ1-2, is GAGVSQTPSNKVTEKGKYVELRCDPISGHTALYWYRQSLGQGPEFLIYFQGTGAADDSGLPNDRFFAVRPEGSVSTLKIQRTERGDSAVYLCASSSTGGYGYTFGSGTRLTVV.

This chain links TRBV29-1 with TRBJ1-1, with 9 positions matching TRBD1. The germline V gene encodes CDR1 SQVTM and CDR2 ANQGSEA. The V gene end was trimmed by 5 bases and the J gene end by 3 bases; junction bases not matched to a gene: 10. CDR3 length equals 15 residues. CDR3 residues: CSVSQGAMGDTEAFF. For the CDR3, the DNA is TGCAGCGTTTCACAGGGGGCCATGGGGGACACTGAAGCTTTCTTT.

The CDR3, as DNA: TGTGCCAGCAGTGAAGCGCTTAACAGGGCTAACACTGAAGCTTTCTTT. Its translation: CASSEALNRANTEAFF. V is TRBV2 and J is TRBJ1-1; possible D gene TRBD1, 6 bases. Looked up from germline, CDR1 is SNHLY and CDR2 is FYNNEI. This CDR3 has 16 residues. The ends were cut back, 0 bases at V and 2 bases at J, with 13 bases in the middle.

A few counts support this clone. The V call is TRBV5-1, the J call TRBJ2-1; TRBD2 aligns across 8 bases. This CDR3 spans 15 amino acids. J lost 5 bases, V lost 4 bases, and 8 bases had no gene match. Per germline, CDR1 SGHRS and CDR2 YFSETQ. CDR3 sequence: CASSRSRGGNNEQFF. CDR3 bases: TGCGCCAGCAGCCGTAGTCGCGGGGGGAACAATGAGCAGTTCTTC.

The chain is built from TRBV19 and TRBJ1-1, with D tentatively TRBD1 (6 bases). The V gene's germline CDR1 is LNHDA and CDR2 SQIVND (reference sequence). This CDR3 region has 14 residues. Between the trimmed V and J ends, which lost 3 bases and 5 bases, there was a span of 13 bases. CDR3: CASSMARGKTEAFF. CDR3 in DNA: TGTGCCAGTAGTATGGCCAGGGGAAAGACTGAAGCTTTCTTT.

The V and J genes are TRBV25-1 and TRBJ2-7; D remains unclear. The V gene's germline CDR1 is MGHDK and CDR2 SYGVNS. The CDR3 sequence is 13 residues long. Trimming removed 5 bases at V and 4 bases at J, with 12 bases between. The CDR3 nucleotides read TGTGCCAGCAGTTTAAACAGTTTATACGAGCAGTACTTC. Translating gives CASSLNSLYEQYF.

The chain employs TRBV10-3 and TRBJ2-1; possibly TRBD1 for D (6 bases). The CDR3 loop spans 12 amino acids. V lost 4 bases and J 7 bases, leaving 8 bases between the germline ends. Germline V gene data show CDR1 as ENHRY and CDR2 as SYGVKD. In DNA form, the CDR3 reads TGTGCCATCAGTGCAACAGGGAATGAGCAGTTCTTC. It is translated as CAISATGNEQFF.

The V gene is TRBV7-9, the J gene TRBJ2-5, with 13 bases identical to TRBD2. With 5 bases clipped from V and 4 bases from J, the junction kept 10 bases outside the gene matches. The CDR3 spans 17 residues. The germline CDR1 and CDR2 sequences are SEHNR and FQNEAQ (reference sequence). DNA for the CDR3: TGTGCCAGCAGCGCCGGGACTAGCGGGATTTTTGCAGAGACCCAGTACTTC. Its protein is CASSAGTSGIFAETQYF.

The chain has TRBV19 and TRBJ1-2, with 10 positions matching TRBD1. This CDR3 contains 17 residues. V shed 5 bases, J shed 8 bases, and the junction held 17 bases outside the gene matches. CDR1 and CDR2 (germline): LNHDA, SQIVND (reference sequence). The CDR3, as DNA: TGTGCCAGTAGTGTGCCCGGGACAGGGGCGACTATGGGAGGCTACACCTTC. Its protein is CASSVPGTGATMGGYTF.

This chain links TRBV27 with TRBJ1-5; TRBD1 agrees at 8 bases. The CDR3 extends over 15 amino acids. Germline CDR1 and CDR2: MNHEY and SMNVEV (reference sequence). After removal of 5 bases from V and 2 bases from J, the junction contained 5 bases not matched to a gene. In nucleotides, the CDR3 is TGTGCCAGCAGTCCTGGACAGGGAGGCAATCAGCCCCAGCATTTT. Residues: CASSPGQGGNQPQHF.

This chain joins TRBV27 and TRBJ2-1, with 14 bases lining up with TRBD2. The germline CDR1 and CDR2 sequences are MNHEY and SMNVEV (reference sequence). CDR3 length equals 20 residues. Trimming took 5 bases from V and 0 from J; bases not matched to a gene: 12. CDR3: CASSRTGLAGDRYSYNEQFF. The CDR3, as DNA: TGTGCCAGCAGTCGCACGGGACTAGCGGGAGATAGGTACTCCTACAATGAGCAGTTCTTC.